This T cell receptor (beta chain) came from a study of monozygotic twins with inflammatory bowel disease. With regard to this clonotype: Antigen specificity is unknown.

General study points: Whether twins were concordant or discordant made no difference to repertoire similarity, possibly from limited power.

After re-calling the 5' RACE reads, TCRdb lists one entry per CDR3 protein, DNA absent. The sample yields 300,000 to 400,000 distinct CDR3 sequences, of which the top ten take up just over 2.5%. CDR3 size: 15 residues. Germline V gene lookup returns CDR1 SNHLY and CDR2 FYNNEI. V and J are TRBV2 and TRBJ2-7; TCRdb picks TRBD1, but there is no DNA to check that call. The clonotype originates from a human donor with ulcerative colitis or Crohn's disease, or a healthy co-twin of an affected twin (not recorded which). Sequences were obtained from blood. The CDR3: CASSGDDRFPYEQYF.